This record looks at one T cell receptor (beta chain) sequence and its context. What it recognizes is unknown. TCR beta CDR3 sequences were amplified from RNA transcripts. The TCR CDR3 was amplified in a first-round RT-PCR using the HTBI primer set. A single record per CDR3 protein comes from TCRdb applying MiXCR to the multiplex PCR reads. This sample yields 500,000 to 600,000 distinct CDR3 sequences, of which approximately 44% are seen a single time; roughly 19% belongs to the top ten. Orbital computed tomography and thyroid ultrasound, together with serum TRAb and thyroxine and clinical symptoms, were used for diagnoses. Germline V lookup: CDR1 SGHRS, CDR2 YFSETQ. This CDR3 is built from 13 residues. V lost 4 bases, J lost 9 bases, and 3 bases stayed unmatched. This sample is drawn from a study of T cells in Graves' hyperthyroidism and ophthalmopathy. Broader study findings: Researchers found most expanded thyroid clonotypes above 0.001 in blood as well. From stable hyperthyroidism, ophthalmopathy was set apart by a 13 V-J model. The model made its ophthalmopathy prediction, and onset followed a median about 6 months later.

V is TRBV5-1 and J is TRBJ1-6; 8 bases agree with TRBD1. Sequencing was performed on peripheral blood or thyroid tissue (not recorded which). The receptor was isolated from an adult woman with Graves' disease, either hyperthyroidism or ophthalmopathy (not recorded which). This CDR3 reads CASSQGASSPLHF. The CDR3 DNA is TGCGCCAGCAGCCAGGGGGCAAGTTCACCCCTCCACTTT.